The present TCR beta chain was sequenced within a study of identical twins. Findings and limits, study-wide: Insertions were fewer in abundant cord blood beta clonotypes, whereas memory repertoires showed none of this pattern.

The germline V gene encodes CDR1 MNHNS and CDR2 SASEGT. Trimming cost V 3 bases and J 3 bases, with 12 bases left between them. This CDR3 has 14 residues. Template switching supplied a universal primer site; unique molecular identifiers were carried on the cDNA. TCRdb redid the calling of the 5' RACE reads with MiXCR, one entry per CDR3 protein. This table holds under 350,000 distinct CDR3 sequences, 8.5% to 9.5% found once. Notes on this clonotype: Its specificity is not known.

The same sample was also used in a study of yellow fever vaccine responses in identical twins.

The rearrangement joins TRBV6-1 to TRBJ2-7, with D possibly TRBD2 on 6 matching bases. Sequences were obtained from CD8+ T cells sorted from blood. The receptor's source is a woman under 30 in good health. The CDR3 loop reads CASSDSGVYYEQYF. The CDR3 DNA reads TGTGCCAGCAGTGATAGCGGAGTCTACTACGAGCAGTACTTC.